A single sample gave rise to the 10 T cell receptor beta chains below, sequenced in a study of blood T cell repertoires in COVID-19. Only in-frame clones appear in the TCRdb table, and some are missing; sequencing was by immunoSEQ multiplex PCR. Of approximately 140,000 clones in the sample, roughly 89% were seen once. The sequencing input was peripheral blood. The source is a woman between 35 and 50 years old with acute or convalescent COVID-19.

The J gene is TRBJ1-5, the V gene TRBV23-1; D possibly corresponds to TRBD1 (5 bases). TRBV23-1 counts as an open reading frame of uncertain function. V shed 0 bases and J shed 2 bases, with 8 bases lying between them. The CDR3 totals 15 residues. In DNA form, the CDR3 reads TGCGCCAGCAGTCAATCTAGACAGCGCAATCAGCCCCAGCATTTT. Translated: CASSQSRQRNQPQHF.

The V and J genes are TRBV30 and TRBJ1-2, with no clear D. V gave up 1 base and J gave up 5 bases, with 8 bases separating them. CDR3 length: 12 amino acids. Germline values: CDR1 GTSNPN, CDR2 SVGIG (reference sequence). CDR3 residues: CAWSGSTYGYTF. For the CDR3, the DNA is TGTGCCTGGAGTGGGAGCACTTATGGCTACACCTTC.

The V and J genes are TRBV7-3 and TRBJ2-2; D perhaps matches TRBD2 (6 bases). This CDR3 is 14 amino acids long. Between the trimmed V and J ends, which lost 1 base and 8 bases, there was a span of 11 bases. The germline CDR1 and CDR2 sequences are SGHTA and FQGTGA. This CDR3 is CASSLSGGEGELFF. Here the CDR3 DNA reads TGTGCCAGCAGCTTAAGTGGAGGGGAAGGGGAGCTGTTTTTT.

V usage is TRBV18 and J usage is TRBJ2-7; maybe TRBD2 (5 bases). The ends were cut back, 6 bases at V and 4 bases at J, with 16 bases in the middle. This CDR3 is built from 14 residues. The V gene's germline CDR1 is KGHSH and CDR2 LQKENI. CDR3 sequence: CASSPAGGSYEQYF. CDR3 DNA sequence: TGTGCCAGCTCCCCCGCCGGAGGAAGTTACGAGCAGTACTTC. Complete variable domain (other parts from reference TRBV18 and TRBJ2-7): NAGVMQNPRHLVRRRGQEARLRCSPMKGHSHVYWYRQLPEEGLKFMVYLQKENIIDESGMPKERFSAEFPKEGPSILRIQQVVRGDSAAYFCASSPAGGSYEQYFGPGTRLTVT.

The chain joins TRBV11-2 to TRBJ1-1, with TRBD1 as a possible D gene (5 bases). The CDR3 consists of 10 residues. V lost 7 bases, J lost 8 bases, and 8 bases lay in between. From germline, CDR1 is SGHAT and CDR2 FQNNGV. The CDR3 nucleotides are TGTGCCAGCACGAGACAGGAAGCTTTCTTT. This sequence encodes CASTRQEAFF.

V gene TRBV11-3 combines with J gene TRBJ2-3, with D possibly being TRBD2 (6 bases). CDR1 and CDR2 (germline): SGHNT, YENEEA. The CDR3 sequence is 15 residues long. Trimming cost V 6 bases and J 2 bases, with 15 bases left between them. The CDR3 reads CASSHSGGITDTQYF. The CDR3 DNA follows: TGTGCCAGCAGTCATAGCGGAGGTATCACAGATACGCAGTATTTT.

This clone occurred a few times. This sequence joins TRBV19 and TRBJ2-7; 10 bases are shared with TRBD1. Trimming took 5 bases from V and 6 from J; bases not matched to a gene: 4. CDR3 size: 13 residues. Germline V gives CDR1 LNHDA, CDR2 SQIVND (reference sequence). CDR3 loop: CASSVDRGPEQYF. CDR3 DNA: TGTGCCAGTAGTGTCGACAGGGGGCCCGAGCAGTACTTC.

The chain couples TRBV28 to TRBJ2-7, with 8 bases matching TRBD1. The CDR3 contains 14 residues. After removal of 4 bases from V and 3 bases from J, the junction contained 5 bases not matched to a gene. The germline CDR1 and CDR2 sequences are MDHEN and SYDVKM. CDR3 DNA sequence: TGTGCCAGCAGTTCCGGGACAGGTCTCTACGAGCAGTACTTC. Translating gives CASSSGTGLYEQYF.

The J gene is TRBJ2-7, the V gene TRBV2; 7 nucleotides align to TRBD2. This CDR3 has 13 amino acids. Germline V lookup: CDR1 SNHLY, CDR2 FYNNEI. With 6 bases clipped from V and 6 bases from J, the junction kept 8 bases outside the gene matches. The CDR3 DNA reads TGTGCCAGCAGGCCTAGCGGCCGTTCCGAGCAGTACTTC. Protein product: CASRPSGRSEQYF.

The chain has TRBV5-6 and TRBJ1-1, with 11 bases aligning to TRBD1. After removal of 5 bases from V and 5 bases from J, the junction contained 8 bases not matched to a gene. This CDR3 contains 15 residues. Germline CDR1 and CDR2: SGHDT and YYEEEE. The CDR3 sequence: CASSGTGGRGTEAFF. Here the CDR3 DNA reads TGTGCCAGCAGTGGGACAGGGGGACGGGGAACTGAAGCTTTCTTT.